This T cell receptor (beta chain) is drawn from a study of T cell responses to AZD1222 COVID-19 vaccine. Profiling relied on immunoSEQ multiplex PCR, and the TCRdb table lists in-frame clones only, not all of them. The data contain 100,000 to 150,000 clones, 85% to 90% of them seen just once; the ten biggest clones take up approximately 18%. V was clipped by 6 bases and J by 3 bases, with 13 bases between them. CDR1 and CDR2 from the germline V gene are SGHRS and YFSETQ. This CDR3 has 14 amino acids. This clone has only a few counts. This specimen was peripheral blood, taken 28 days after the second AZD1222 dose. The receptor's source is an adult who received the AZD1222 COVID-19 vaccine. V is TRBV5-1 and J is TRBJ2-1; no firm D call. CDR3 loop: CASTDEVGYNEQFF. DNA for the CDR3: TGCGCCAGCACGGACGAAGTGGGCTACAATGAGCAGTTCTTC.